A selection of T cell receptor beta chains follows, all from one sample in a study of blood T cell repertoires in COVID-19. Clones were sequenced by immunoSEQ multiplex PCR, and TCRdb holds only the in-frame ones, with some missing. The table lists 250,000 to 350,000 clones, roughly nine tenths of them singletons. The source material was peripheral blood. The source of these receptors is a man between 18 and 29 years old who had recovered from COVID-19. Both conserved end residues are trimmed from each CDR3.

J	length	V	CDR3
TRBJ1-1	12	TRBV11-2	ASSKDRENTEAF
TRBJ1-1	13	TRBV5-8	ASSLGITENTEAF
TRBJ2-5	12	TRBV6-5	ASSVPGREETQY
TRBJ2-1	16	TRBV11-2	ASSLGLGSGDIYNEQF
TRBJ2-3	15	TRBV7-2	ASSPWGSGGTTDTQY
TRBJ1-2	16	TRBV3-1/TRBV3-2	ASSQESGSGRRNYGYT
TRBJ2-2	11	TRBV9	ASSSQGTGELF
TRBJ1-2	12	TRBV7-9	ASSLSGGRGGYT
TRBJ1-2	13	TRBV5-5	ASSPNPGLNYGYT
TRBJ2-7	13	TRBV7-6	ASSFGQGAVNEQY
TRBJ2-7	13	TRBV19	ASSQMDGGAYEQY
TRBJ1-6	9	TRBV20-1	SAREAGALH
TRBJ1-1	13	TRBV5-1	ASSLLRAGNTEAF
TRBJ2-7	12	TRBV7-9	ASSLRQGDYEQY
TRBJ2-3	13	TRBV6-5	ASSYGGGGTDTQY